This TCR beta chain is drawn from a study of monozygotic twins with inflammatory bowel disease (dated by TCRdb to about 2019). Some background on the complete study: In total, about 30 monozygotic twin pairs made up the full study: 19 Danish pairs, all IBD-discordant, plus nine German pairs, of which four were IBD-concordant and five were IBD-discordant. Disease-associated traits were sought mainly through comparisons between IBD patients and their genetically identical healthy co-twins within discordant pairs. Each individual had, on average, about 151 000 unique TCRalpha sequences and 181 000 unique TCRbeta sequences available for analysis. Study-level results and caveats: The analysis was unable to tell different T cell subtypes apart. Repertoire similarity did not differ between concordant and discordant twins, possibly due to limited statistical power. No single strong signal or clonotype linked to IBD turned up in the results, so the idea that one exists was not supported. IBD patients shared fewer clonotypes with other individuals than healthy twins did, most markedly in patients showing signs of disease activity. Background noise and inter-individual variability may have been introduced into the repertoires by the differing immunosuppressive treatments among patients. Measured by the inverse Simpson index, TCRbeta repertoire diversity was lower in IBD patients than in their healthy co-twins.

From each donor, a roughly 2.6 ml peripheral blood sample was collected into PAXgene tubes and stored at -80 degrees C. Total RNA was isolated from whole blood with the PAXgene blood miRNA kit on an automated QIAcube, without T cell sorting. Deep TCRalpha and TCRbeta repertoire profiling with unique molecular barcoding was performed on peripheral blood of monozygotic twin pairs concordant or discordant for inflammatory bowel disease. Smoking habits were recorded for all twin pairs, and individuals were classified as current, former or never smokers. Receptors were amplified or captured by 5' RACE. Each TCR library was prepared from around 3,400 ng of total RNA. For each sample, cDNA was synthesized in eight separate reactions using SMARTScribe reverse transcriptase. Unique molecular identifiers containing a 6-nucleotide sample barcode were introduced through template switching during cDNA synthesis. TCRalpha and TCRbeta cDNA was amplified by two nested PCRs of roughly 16 and 10 cycles, with bead purification after each PCR. Before amplification, the cDNA was treated with uracil DNA-glycosylase and purified using the QIAquick PCR purification kit. In the second PCR, Illumina TruSeq-compatible adapters and sample-specific barcodes were added. TapeStation and Qubit were used to check library quality and concentration, and approximately 5 ng of each library went into the pool. Pooled libraries were sequenced on an Illumina HiSeq2500 single-index Rapid Run with 2 x 100 bp reads and custom sequencing primers. For the original study's pipeline: UMI-based consensus assembly with MiGEC version 1.2.6 was used to correct PCR and sequencing errors. MiXCR version 2.1.1 handled V(D)J alignment, clonotype assembly and CDR3 extraction. Gene usage, clonotype sharing and MAIT/NKT TCR abundance were normalised by analysing the top 1000, 10 000 and 20 000 clonotypes per sample. After downsampling to 27 000 UMIs, diversity was calculated as the inverse Simpson index using the vegan R package. Statistical testing used paired Mann-Whitney U tests on the discordant twin pairs and applied Benjamini-Hochberg correction for multiple testing. TCRdb reprocessed the reads, reporting each CDR3 protein sequence once and no DNA. The V and J calls were determined by TCRdb, not by the authors. For this sample, the table gives around 450,000 distinct CDR3 sequences. The biggest ten clones account for 2.4% of the sample.

For this clonotype: This receptor's antigen is unknown.

Via the germline V gene, CDR1 is MGHDK and CDR2 SYGVNS. The CDR3 numbers 15 residues from cysteine through phenylalanine. No DNA is recorded. The chain joins TRBV25-1 to TRBJ2-7. Specimen: blood. This TCR was recovered from a human donor with ulcerative colitis or Crohn's disease, or a healthy co-twin of an affected twin (not recorded which). CDR3 loop: CASSEFSAKGYEQYF.